A selection of T cell receptor beta chains follows, all from one sample in a study of CD4 T cells in relation to SARS-CoV-2 and coronaviruses. Profiling relied on immunoSEQ multiplex PCR, and the TCRdb table lists in-frame clones only, not all of them. Of roughly 21,000 clones listed, 78% were seen once; the top ten hold roughly a sixth. For these receptors, no antigen is known. The sequencing sample was made of CD4+ T cells from PBMCs, cultured in vitro. These receptors were obtained from a human donor in good health. Each CDR3 is given with its conserved first and last residue. The D gene is left open where the match is weak. Clone size, where shown, is once, few, many, or a class for clones that have expanded.

d_call clone_size j_call v_call cdr3_nt cdr3_aa
. . TRBJ1-1 TRBV5-4 TGTGCCAGCAGGTCATCAGGGTGGCGGACTGAAGCTTTCTTT CASRSSGWRTEAFF
. . TRBJ2-7 TRBV18 TGTGCCAGCTCACCAGGGCTTGAGCAGTACTTC CASSPGLEQYF
. few TRBJ2-7 TRBV25-1 TGTGCCAGCAGTCGGCAGGAATTCTACGAGCAGTACTTC CASSRQEFYEQYF
TRBD2 few TRBJ2-3 TRBV7-3 TGTGCCAGCAGCTTGGGCGGGGCGGGGGCAGATACGCAGTATTTT CASSLGGAGADTQYF
TRBD2 . TRBJ2-1 TRBV30 TGTGCCTGGAAGGCCAGGGGACTAGCGGAGTCCTACAATGAGCAGTTCTTC CAWKARGLAESYNEQFF
. . TRBJ2-7 TRBV14 TGTGCCAGCAGCCCGTCCTGGCGCGAGCAGTACTTC CASSPSWREQYF
. . TRBJ2-3 TRBV5-1 TGCGCCAGCAGCTTGGAAGGAATGAGCACAGATACGCAGTATTTT CASSLEGMSTDTQYF
. . TRBJ1-6 TRBV4-2 TGTGCCAGCAGCCAAGTTTTAGATTCACCCCTCCACTTT CASSQVLDSPLHF
TRBD1 medium-sized TRBJ2-3 TRBV2 TGTGCCAGCAGTACTGGACAGGGTTGGTCAGATACGCAGTATTTT CASSTGQGWSDTQYF
. once TRBJ1-3 TRBV2 TGTGCCTCACAGGCCGGGGGGTCTGGAAACACCATATATTTT CASQAGGSGNTIYF
. . TRBJ2-1 TRBV5-6 TGTGCCAGCAGCTTCGAGCGGGAGCAGTTCTTC CASSFEREQFF
. . TRBJ1-1 TRBV7-9 TGTGCCAGCAGCTTAACTAGGGCGGTAACCGGCTCTGAAGCTTTCTTT CASSLTRAVTGSEAFF
. . TRBJ2-7 TRBV6-2/TRBV6-3 TGTGCCAGCAGTCTCGCGGTATCACAGGGCGCGGACGAGCAGTACTTC CASSLAVSQGADEQYF
. . TRBJ1-5 TRBV28 TGTGCCAGCAGTTTATCGGGGGCTCAGCCCCAGCATTTT CASSLSGAQPQHF
TRBD2 . TRBJ2-7 TRBV6-1 TGTGCCAGCAGTGAAGGGGGACTAGCAATCTACGAGCAGTACTTC CASSEGGLAIYEQYF